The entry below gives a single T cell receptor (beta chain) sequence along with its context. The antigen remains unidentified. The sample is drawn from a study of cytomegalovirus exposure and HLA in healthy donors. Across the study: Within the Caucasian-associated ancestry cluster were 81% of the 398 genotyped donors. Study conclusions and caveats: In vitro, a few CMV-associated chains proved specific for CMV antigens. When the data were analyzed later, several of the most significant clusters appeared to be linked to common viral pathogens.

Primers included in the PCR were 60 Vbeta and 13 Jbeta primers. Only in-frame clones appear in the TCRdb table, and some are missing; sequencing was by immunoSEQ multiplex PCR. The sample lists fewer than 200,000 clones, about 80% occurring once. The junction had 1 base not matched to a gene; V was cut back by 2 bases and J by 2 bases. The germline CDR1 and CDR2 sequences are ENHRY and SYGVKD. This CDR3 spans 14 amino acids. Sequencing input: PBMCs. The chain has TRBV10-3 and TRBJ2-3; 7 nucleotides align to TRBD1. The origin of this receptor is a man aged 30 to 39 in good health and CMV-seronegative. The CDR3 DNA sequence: TGTGCCATCAGTGAGGGACAGGACACAGATACGCAGTATTTT. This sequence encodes CAISEGQDTDTQYF.